This T cell receptor beta chain was identified during a study of T cell changes during pregnancy in multiple sclerosis. The method was immunoSEQ multiplex PCR; TCRdb's version includes in-frame clones alone and lacks a portion of them. The table records tens of thousands of clones, about 89% of them present only once. The CDR3 is 11 residues long. V lost 1 base and J lost 2, with 2 bases in between. Germline CDR1 is DFQATT and CDR2 is SNEGSKA (reference sequence). This receptor was obtained from a female donor with multiple sclerosis, enrolled in a pregnancy study. This material consisted of CD4+ T cells from peripheral blood mononuclear cells, taken before pregnancy. V and J are TRBV20-1 and TRBJ1-2; D not certain. The CDR3 loop is CSARVNYGYTF. In DNA form, the CDR3 reads TGCAGTGCTAGAGTAAACTATGGCTACACCTTC.